The 10 T cell receptor beta chains presented below share a single source sample, sequenced in a study of blood T cell repertoires in COVID-19. Generated by immunoSEQ multiplex PCR, the TCRdb table keeps only in-frame clones and is missing some. The sample shows 110,000 or so clones, around 79% of them seen only once. The sequencing input was peripheral blood. The origin of the receptors is a man between 50 and 59 years old with acute or convalescent COVID-19.

V is TRBV10-3 and J is TRBJ1-1, with 7 nucleotides matching TRBD1. Germline V gene data show CDR1 as ENHRY and CDR2 as SYGVKD. V lost 7 bases and J lost 0; bases outside the gene matches: 5. There are 14 residues in the CDR3. CDR3 protein: CAINRGQMNTEAFF. In nucleotides, the CDR3 is TGTGCCATCAATAGGGGACAGATGAACACTGAAGCTTTCTTT.

The CDR3 DNA follows: TGTGCCAGCAGTGAAGAATTCGTTTGGGCGGGAAAGCGGTTCTTC. Encoded protein: CASSEEFVWAGKRFF. The chain combines TRBV6-1 with TRBJ2-1, with D tentatively TRBD2 (6 bases). CDR1 is MNHNS and CDR2 is SASEGT in the germline V gene. The V end lost 1 base, the J end lost 15 bases, and 22 bases lay between the germline ends. This CDR3 contains 15 residues.

This sequence joins TRBV11-2 and TRBJ2-7; TRBD2 might be the D (5 bases). The V end lost 5 bases, the J end lost 5 bases, and 16 bases lay between the germline ends. The CDR3 has 14 residues. In germline, CDR1 is SGHAT, CDR2 FQNNGV. This CDR3 is CASSPQLDTHEQYF. As DNA, the CDR3 is TGTGCCAGCAGCCCTCAACTAGACACCCACGAGCAGTACTTC. Combining the CDR3 with reference TRBV11-2 and TRBJ2-7 gives the whole variable domain EAGVAQSPRYKIIEKRQSVAFWCNPISGHATLYWYQQILGQGPKLLIQFQNNGVVDDSQLPKDRFSAERLKGVDSTLKIQPAKLEDSAVYLCASSPQLDTHEQYFGPGTRLTVT.

Here the CDR3 DNA reads TGTGCCAGCAGTTACGGACAGGTCGGGCAGCCCCAGCATTTT. Translated: CASSYGQVGQPQHF. The chain carries TRBV27 and TRBJ1-5; 7 nucleotides agree with TRBD1. This CDR3 has 14 residues. Trimming took 4 bases from V and 7 from J; bases not matched to a gene: 7. CDR1 and CDR2 (germline): MNHEY, SMNVEV (reference sequence).

This clone was seen repeatedly, ten times or more. The rearrangement joins TRBV7-6 to TRBJ2-5, with TRBD2 identical over 11 bases. CDR1 is SGHVS, CDR2 FNYEAQ, per germline. Trimming took 0 bases from V and 7 from J; bases not matched to a gene: 4. The CDR3 is 15 amino acids. This CDR3 is CASSLAVAGGATQYF. The CDR3 DNA follows: TGTGCCAGCAGCTTAGCGGTAGCGGGAGGGGCGACCCAGTACTTC.

This clone was observed once. This chain joins TRBV6-6 and TRBJ1-2, with no clear D. This CDR3 has 15 residues. V dropped 10 bases and J dropped 1 base, with 19 bases sitting between them. In germline, CDR1 is MNHNY, CDR2 SVGAGI (reference sequence). CDR3 region: CATGNSQRVNYGYTF. In nucleotides, the CDR3 is TGTGCCACCGGTAATAGCCAGCGAGTTAACTATGGCTACACCTTC.

The V gene is TRBV7-8, the J gene TRBJ1-3, with D perhaps matching TRBD1 (5 bases). V was clipped by 5 bases and J by 0 bases, with 14 bases between them. The CDR3 has 16 residues. In germline, CDR1 is SGHVS, CDR2 FQNEAQ. The CDR3 spells CASSPRQLDSGNTIYF. The CDR3, as DNA: TGTGCCAGCAGCCCACGACAGTTAGACTCTGGAAACACCATATATTTT.

The CDR3 coding sequence is TGTGCCAGCAGCTCCCAAGGGGGAGGGGAAGATTGGTCCTACGAGCAGTACTTC. This translates into CASSSQGGGEDWSYEQYF. The chain uses TRBV27 and TRBJ2-7; the D gene is possibly TRBD2 (7 bases). V lost 6 bases to trimming and J lost 1 base, with 25 bases between them. The length of the CDR3 is 18 residues. Germline V gives CDR1 MNHEY, CDR2 SMNVEV (reference sequence).

V usage is TRBV19 and J usage is TRBJ2-1, with 15 bases that match TRBD2. Germline assignment: CDR1 LNHDA and CDR2 SQIVND (reference sequence). With 5 bases clipped from V and 6 bases from J, the junction kept 2 bases outside the gene matches. The CDR3 extends over 15 amino acids. The CDR3 reads CASSLGLAGGNEQFF. The CDR3 nucleotides read TGTGCCAGTAGTCTGGGACTAGCGGGGGGCAATGAGCAGTTCTTC.

The chain combines TRBV6-5 with TRBJ1-5, with TRBD1 matching over 7 bases. Germline-derived CDR1 and CDR2 are MNHEY and SVGAGI. Trimming cost V 6 bases and J 9 bases; bases outside gene matches: 11. The CDR3 totals 14 residues. The CDR3 nucleotides are TGTGCCAGCAGCCTTACAGGGGCCTTAGGGCCCCAGCATTTT. This sequence encodes CASSLTGALGPQHF.